This TCR beta chain was profiled in a study of blood T cell repertoires in COVID-19. Across the whole study: From T cells, B-cell-depleted T cells, or PBMCs came the material, which was cDNA or gDNA.

TCRdb's table, derived via immunoSEQ multiplex PCR, lists solely in-frame clones and lacks some. The data hold roughly 250,000 clones, with approximately 79% observed a single time. Per the germline V gene, CDR1 is SGDLS and CDR2 is YYNGEE. CDR3 size: 16 residues. The trim removed 4 bases at V and 1 base at J, leaving 7 bases unmatched. The sample comprised peripheral blood. V and J are TRBV9 and TRBJ2-3; 9 nucleotides match TRBD2. The sequence derives from a middle-aged woman with active or convalescent COVID-19. DNA of the CDR3: TGTGCCAGCAGCCCCTCAAAGCGGGGGGGCACAGATACGCAGTATTTT. Translated, it gives CASSPSKRGGTDTQYF.